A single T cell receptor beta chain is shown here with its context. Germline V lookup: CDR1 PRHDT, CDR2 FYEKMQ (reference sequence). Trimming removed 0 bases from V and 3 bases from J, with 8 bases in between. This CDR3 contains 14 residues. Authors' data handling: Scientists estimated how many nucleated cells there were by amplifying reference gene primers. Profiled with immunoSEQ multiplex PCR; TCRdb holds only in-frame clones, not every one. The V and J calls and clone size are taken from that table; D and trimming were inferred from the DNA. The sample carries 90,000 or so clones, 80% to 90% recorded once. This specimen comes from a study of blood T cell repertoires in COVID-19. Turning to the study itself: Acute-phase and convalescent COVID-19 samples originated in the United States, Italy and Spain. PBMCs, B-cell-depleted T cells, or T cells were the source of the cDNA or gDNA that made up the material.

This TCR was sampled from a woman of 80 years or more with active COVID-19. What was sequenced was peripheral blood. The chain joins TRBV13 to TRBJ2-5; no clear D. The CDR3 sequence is CASSLGTTKETQYF. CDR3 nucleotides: TGTGCCAGCAGCTTAGGGACGACAAAAGAGACCCAGTACTTC.